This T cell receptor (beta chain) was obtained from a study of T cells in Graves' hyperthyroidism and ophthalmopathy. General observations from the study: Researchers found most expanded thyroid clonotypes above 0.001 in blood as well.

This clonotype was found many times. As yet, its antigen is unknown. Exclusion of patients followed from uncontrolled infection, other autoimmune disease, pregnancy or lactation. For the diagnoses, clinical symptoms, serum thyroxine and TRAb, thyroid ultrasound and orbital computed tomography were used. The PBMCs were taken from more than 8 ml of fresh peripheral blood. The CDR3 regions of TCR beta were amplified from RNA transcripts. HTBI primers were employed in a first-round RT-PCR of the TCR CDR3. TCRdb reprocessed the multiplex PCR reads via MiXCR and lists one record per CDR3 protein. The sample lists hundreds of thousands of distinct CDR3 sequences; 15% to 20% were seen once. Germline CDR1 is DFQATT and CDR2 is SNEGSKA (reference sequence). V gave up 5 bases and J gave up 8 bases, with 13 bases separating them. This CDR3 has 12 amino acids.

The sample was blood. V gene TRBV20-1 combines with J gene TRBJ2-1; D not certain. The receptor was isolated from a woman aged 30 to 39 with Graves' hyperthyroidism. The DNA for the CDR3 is TGCAGTGCTGAAGGACCCTCCCATGAGCAGTTCTTC. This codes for CSAEGPSHEQFF.